This T cell receptor (beta chain) was obtained from a study of T cells in localized non-small cell lung cancer. As for this clone: Its target is not known.

General study results and limits: When the top 100 tumor clones were examined, a median about 60 of them also appeared in the adjacent lung, which was paired and uninvolved. With higher T cell density in blood came longer overall survival. Heterogeneity is still possible, as just one tumor region was sequenced.

TCRdb's copy holds only in-frame clones and misses some; the assay was immunoSEQ multiplex PCR. Here the sample spans 100,000 to 150,000 clones, roughly nine tenths being singletons. CDR1 and CDR2 (germline): SGHRS, YFSETQ. The CDR3 totals 17 residues. J gave up 4 bases and V 4 bases, and 11 bases lay outside the gene matches. The chain joins TRBV5-1 to TRBJ2-1; 10 nucleotides agree with TRBD2. The receptor's source is a female donor over 55 with stage I lung adenocarcinoma. This sample comprised peripheral blood, obtained before any cancer treatment. The CDR3 region is CASSPRGKAGGYNEQFF. DNA of the CDR3: TGCGCCAGCAGCCCTCGAGGGAAAGCGGGAGGGTACAATGAGCAGTTCTTC.